These T cell receptor beta chains were read from a single sample in a study of shared clonotypes between healthy human individuals. Sequencing was performed with immunoSEQ multiplex PCR; in TCRdb, only in-frame clones are kept and a portion is missing. The profile shows some 470,000 clones, about 82% of them singletons. Sequencing input: PBMCs. The receptors were gathered from a middle-aged woman in good health. Some clones in this sample may be carry-over from other donors' samples. The CDR3 runs from the conserved cysteine through the conserved F or W. The D gene is left open where the match is weak. Size tells how often a clone was seen (once, few, many) or the class of an expanded clone, and some rows leave it out.

cdr3_aa: CASSLEGYEQYF
cdr3_nt: TGTGCCAGCAGCTTGGAGGGCTACGAGCAGTACTTC
j_call: TRBJ2-7
d_call: -
clone_size: -
v_call: TRBV4-2

cdr3_aa: CASGSGGGGRGYTF
cdr3_nt: TGTGCCAGCGGCTCAGGGGGCGGGGGCAGGGGCTACACCTTC
j_call: TRBJ1-2
d_call: TRBD1
clone_size: -
v_call: TRBV6-5

cdr3_aa: CASSGGGLAGENEQFF
cdr3_nt: TGTGCCAGCAGCGGAGGGGGACTAGCGGGAGAAAATGAGCAGTTCTTC
j_call: TRBJ2-1
d_call: TRBD2
clone_size: -
v_call: TRBV7-6

cdr3_aa: CASNSLGGTQYF
cdr3_nt: TGTGCCAGCAACTCACTAGGGGGGACCCAGTACTTC
j_call: TRBJ2-5
d_call: -
clone_size: -
v_call: TRBV27

cdr3_aa: CASSESQGRTGELFF
cdr3_nt: TGTGCCAGCAGTGAAAGTCAGGGGAGGACCGGGGAGCTGTTTTTT
j_call: TRBJ2-2
d_call: -
clone_size: once
v_call: TRBV6-1

cdr3_aa: CASSVAGVYEQFF
cdr3_nt: TGTGCCAGCAGCGTAGCGGGAGTTTATGAGCAGTTCTTC
j_call: TRBJ2-1
d_call: TRBD2
clone_size: once
v_call: TRBV7-2

cdr3_aa: CASSLSGGIGTGELFF
cdr3_nt: TGTGCCAGCAGCTTAAGTGGCGGGATCGGCACCGGGGAGCTGTTTTTT
j_call: TRBJ2-2
d_call: -
clone_size: -
v_call: TRBV11-2

cdr3_aa: CASSHPEGFLTYEQYF
cdr3_nt: TGTGCCAGCAGCCACCCTGAGGGCTTCCTTACCTACGAGCAGTACTTC
j_call: TRBJ2-7
d_call: -
clone_size: -
v_call: TRBV7-8

cdr3_aa: CASKGQDGDRKAFF
cdr3_nt: TGCGCCAGCAAAGGACAGGATGGGGACAGGAAAGCTTTCTTT
j_call: TRBJ1-1
d_call: TRBD1
clone_size: -
v_call: TRBV4-1

cdr3_aa: CASSVETGNYEQYF
cdr3_nt: TGTGCCAGCAGCGTAGAGACAGGGAACTACGAGCAGTACTTC
j_call: TRBJ2-7
d_call: TRBD1
clone_size: -
v_call: TRBV9

cdr3_aa: CASRLVGVDTGELFF
cdr3_nt: TGCGCCAGCAGGCTAGTGGGGGTCGACACCGGGGAGCTGTTTTTT
j_call: TRBJ2-2
d_call: -
clone_size: -
v_call: TRBV4-3

cdr3_aa: CASSLGERGTEAFF
cdr3_nt: TGCGCCAGCAGCTTGGGGGAGCGTGGAACTGAAGCTTTCTTT
j_call: TRBJ1-1
d_call: -
clone_size: -
v_call: TRBV5-1

cdr3_aa: CASSQQGLRGYTF
cdr3_nt: TGTGCCAGCAGTCAACAGGGCCTGCGGGGCTACACCTTC
j_call: TRBJ1-2
d_call: -
clone_size: -
v_call: TRBV6-4

cdr3_aa: CASSKGHGWDFYNEQFF
cdr3_nt: TGTGCCAGCAGCAAAGGCCATGGGTGGGACTTCTACAATGAGCAGTTCTTC
j_call: TRBJ2-1
d_call: -
clone_size: -
v_call: TRBV21-1

cdr3_aa: CASSWGQGRWTGELFF
cdr3_nt: TGTGCCAGCAGCTGGGGACAGGGGCGATGGACCGGGGAGCTGTTTTTT
j_call: TRBJ2-2
d_call: TRBD1
clone_size: -
v_call: TRBV7-9

cdr3_aa: CAWRIPGQGFSYEQYF
cdr3_nt: TGTGCCTGGAGAATCCCGGGACAGGGCTTCTCCTACGAGCAGTACTTC
j_call: TRBJ2-7
d_call: TRBD1
clone_size: -
v_call: TRBV30

cdr3_aa: CASSSPGEQFF
cdr3_nt: TGTGCCAGCAGCTCCCCGGGAGAGCAGTTCTTC
j_call: TRBJ2-1
d_call: -
clone_size: once
v_call: TRBV7-9

cdr3_aa: CASQQTNQGYSNQPQHF
cdr3_nt: TGTGCCAGCCAGCAAACAAATCAGGGGTATAGCAATCAGCCCCAGCATTTT
j_call: TRBJ1-5
d_call: -
clone_size: few
v_call: TRBV2

cdr3_aa: CASSPTYDGYGYTF
cdr3_nt: TGTGCCAGCAGCCCGACCTATGACGGGTATGGCTACACCTTC
j_call: TRBJ1-2
d_call: -
clone_size: -
v_call: TRBV7-9

cdr3_aa: CASSPSGQGYGYTF
cdr3_nt: TGTGCCAGCAGTCCTAGTGGACAGGGCTATGGCTACACCTTC
j_call: TRBJ1-2
d_call: TRBD1
clone_size: -
v_call: TRBV28

cdr3_aa: CSGGQGYNEQFF
cdr3_nt: TGCAGCGGGGGACAGGGGTACAATGAGCAGTTCTTC
j_call: TRBJ2-1
d_call: TRBD1
clone_size: -
v_call: TRBV29-1

cdr3_aa: CASTRGREPAYEQYF
cdr3_nt: TGTGCCAGCACCCGCGGGAGGGAGCCGGCCTACGAGCAGTACTTC
j_call: TRBJ2-7
d_call: TRBD2
clone_size: -
v_call: TRBV9

cdr3_aa: CASLSQGNTEAFF
cdr3_nt: TGTGCCAGCCTGTCTCAGGGGAACACTGAAGCTTTCTTT
j_call: TRBJ1-1
d_call: -
clone_size: few
v_call: TRBV2

cdr3_aa: CASSPAGLDEQYF
cdr3_nt: TGTGCCAGCTCACCGGCAGGGCTCGACGAGCAGTACTTC
j_call: TRBJ2-7
d_call: -
clone_size: -
v_call: TRBV18

cdr3_aa: CARVGVRGELFF
cdr3_nt: TGTGCCAGGGTGGGAGTTCGCGGGGAGCTGTTTTTT
j_call: TRBJ2-2
d_call: -
clone_size: -
v_call: TRBV6-4

cdr3_aa: CASSLVSEQFF
cdr3_nt: TGTGCCAGCAGCTTAGTATCTGAGCAGTTCTTC
j_call: TRBJ2-1
d_call: -
clone_size: once
v_call: TRBV7-2

cdr3_aa: CATSRAGSTRHEQYF
cdr3_nt: TGTGCCACCAGCAGAGCTGGCAGCACAAGACACGAGCAGTACTTC
j_call: TRBJ2-7
d_call: -
clone_size: -
v_call: TRBV15

cdr3_aa: CASSLDQVHEQYF
cdr3_nt: TGTGCCAGCAGCTTAGATCAGGTCCACGAGCAGTACTTC
j_call: TRBJ2-7
d_call: -
clone_size: few
v_call: TRBV11-2

cdr3_aa: CASSQTVPGLATYEQYF
cdr3_nt: TGCGCCAGCAGCCAAACGGTCCCGGGACTAGCGACCTACGAGCAGTACTTC
j_call: TRBJ2-7
d_call: TRBD2
clone_size: -
v_call: TRBV4-1

cdr3_aa: CASKFQAPRFF
cdr3_nt: TGTGCCAGCAAGTTCCAGGCGCCAAGGTTTTTT
j_call: TRBJ1-4
d_call: -
clone_size: -
v_call: TRBV6-4

cdr3_aa: CASSLMASGRGSSYEQYF
cdr3_nt: TGCGCCAGCAGCTTGATGGCTAGCGGGAGGGGGAGCTCCTACGAGCAGTACTTC
j_call: TRBJ2-7
d_call: TRBD2
clone_size: -
v_call: TRBV5-1

cdr3_aa: CASSYSGWGETQYF
cdr3_nt: TGTGCCAGCAGTTACTCGGGATGGGGGGAGACCCAGTACTTC
j_call: TRBJ2-5
d_call: -
clone_size: -
v_call: TRBV6-5

cdr3_aa: CASSLVGGAARETQYF
cdr3_nt: TGTGCCAGCAGCTTAGTAGGGGGGGCAGCCCGTGAGACCCAGTACTTC
j_call: TRBJ2-5
d_call: -
clone_size: -
v_call: TRBV7-6

cdr3_aa: CASSERSRERADTQYF
cdr3_nt: TGCGCCAGCAGTGAAAGGTCGCGGGAGAGGGCAGATACGCAGTATTTT
j_call: TRBJ2-3
d_call: TRBD2
clone_size: -
v_call: TRBV10-2

cdr3_aa: CASSHQGQGRSGNTIYF
cdr3_nt: TGCGCCAGCAGCCATCAGGGACAGGGACGGAGTGGAAACACCATATATTTT
j_call: TRBJ1-3
d_call: TRBD1
clone_size: -
v_call: TRBV4-1

cdr3_aa: CASSLTGGGGYTF
cdr3_nt: TGTGCCAGCAGCCTGACAGGGGGTGGAGGCTACACCTTC
j_call: TRBJ1-2
d_call: TRBD1
clone_size: -
v_call: TRBV28

cdr3_aa: CASSLDLGDEQYF
cdr3_nt: TGTGCCAGCAGCTTAGATTTAGGGGACGAGCAGTACTTC
j_call: TRBJ2-7
d_call: -
clone_size: -
v_call: TRBV7-8

cdr3_aa: CASSPPGSYNEQFF
cdr3_nt: TGTGCCAGCAGTCCACCCGGCTCCTACAATGAGCAGTTCTTC
j_call: TRBJ2-1
d_call: -
clone_size: once
v_call: TRBV6-5

cdr3_aa: CATAPQGGNQPQHF
cdr3_nt: TGTGCCACGGCACCCCAGGGAGGCAATCAGCCCCAGCATTTT
j_call: TRBJ1-5
d_call: -
clone_size: -
v_call: TRBV7-6

cdr3_aa: CASSPPALAVTSYEQYF
cdr3_nt: TGTGCCAGCTCACCACCGGCCCTAGCGGTTACCTCCTACGAGCAGTACTTC
j_call: TRBJ2-7
d_call: TRBD2
clone_size: once
v_call: TRBV18

cdr3_aa: CASSSGTSGTLEQFF
cdr3_nt: TGTGCCAGCAGCTCCGGGACTAGCGGGACCCTTGAGCAGTTCTTC
j_call: TRBJ2-1
d_call: TRBD2
clone_size: -
v_call: TRBV5-8

cdr3_aa: CASSSGTGRNEQYF
cdr3_nt: TGTGCCAGCTCATCCGGGACAGGGAGGAACGAGCAGTACTTC
j_call: TRBJ2-7
d_call: TRBD1
clone_size: -
v_call: TRBV18

cdr3_aa: CASSLSLRTDTQYF
cdr3_nt: TGTGCCAGCAGCTTATCCTTACGCACAGATACGCAGTATTTT
j_call: TRBJ2-3
d_call: -
clone_size: few
v_call: TRBV5-4

cdr3_aa: CSVSSDYNEQFF
cdr3_nt: TGCAGCGTTTCTAGCGATTACAATGAGCAGTTCTTC
j_call: TRBJ2-1
d_call: -
clone_size: many
v_call: TRBV29-1

cdr3_aa: CASSTSIDSYEQYF
cdr3_nt: TGCGCCAGCAGTACATCTATCGACTCCTACGAGCAGTACTTC
j_call: TRBJ2-7
d_call: -
clone_size: -
v_call: TRBV5-1

cdr3_aa: CASSLTPTTSGVPDNEQFF
cdr3_nt: TGTGCCAGCAGCTTAACCCCCACGACTAGCGGGGTACCTGACAATGAGCAGTTCTTC
j_call: TRBJ2-1
d_call: TRBD2
clone_size: -
v_call: TRBV7-3

cdr3_aa: CASSLVAEGETQYF
cdr3_nt: TGTGCCAGCAGCTTAGTTGCCGAGGGGGAGACCCAGTACTTC
j_call: TRBJ2-5
d_call: -
clone_size: -
v_call: TRBV7-2

cdr3_aa: CASSLGLGSANYGYTF
cdr3_nt: TGCGCCAGCAGCTTGGGTCTAGGTTCAGCTAACTATGGCTACACCTTC
j_call: TRBJ1-2
d_call: -
clone_size: few
v_call: TRBV5-1

cdr3_aa: CASSFGAVVDIQYF
cdr3_nt: TGTGCCAGCAGTTTTGGGGCGGTGGTGGACATTCAGTACTTC
j_call: TRBJ2-4
d_call: -
clone_size: once
v_call: TRBV25-1